This entry lists 7 T cell receptor beta chains sequenced from one sample in a study of blood T cells in healthy people across ages. Primed by a sample-barcoded 5' primer and a J-beta primer mix, a second PCR proceeded for roughly 7 to 12 cycles. TCRdb recomputed calls from the 5' RACE reads with MiXCR, one row per CDR3 protein. The sample holds around 1.7 million distinct CDR3 sequences, over 25% seen once. The sequenced sample consisted of blood. These receptors all stem from a woman aged 30 to 39 in good health.

This clonotype came up a few times. The rearrangement links TRBV11-2 to TRBJ1-4; possible D gene TRBD1, 5 bases. From germline, CDR1 is SGHAT and CDR2 FQNNGV. The CDR3 contains 15 residues. V gave up 5 bases and J gave up 3 bases, with 13 bases separating them. Here the CDR3 reads CASSPGGGANEKLFF. DNA of the CDR3: TGTGCCAGCAGCCCGGGGGGTGGTGCTAATGAAAAACTGTTTTTT.

This clonotype was found a few times. This sequence joins TRBV4-1 and TRBJ2-3; TRBD1 agrees at 9 bases. CDR1 and CDR2 (germline): MGHRA, YSYEKL. The V gene end was trimmed by 3 bases and the J gene end by 9 bases; junction bases not matched to a gene: 7. The CDR3 contains 14 residues. CDR3 protein: CASSQGTGTGTQYF. CDR3 bases: TGCGCCAGCAGCCAGGGTACCGGGACAGGGACGCAGTATTTT.

The chain employs TRBV2 and TRBJ2-1; 7 bases match TRBD2. The J segment lost 9 bases and the V segment lost 7 bases, leaving 12 bases of the junction unmatched. Per the germline V gene, CDR1 is SNHLY and CDR2 is FYNNEI. This CDR3 comprises 14 residues. In DNA, the CDR3 is TGTGCCAGCACGGCGGGAGCTAAAGTGTTTGAGCAGTTCTTC. Translated, it gives CASTAGAKVFEQFF.

The V call is TRBV5-1, the J call TRBJ1-2; D gene ambiguous. Germline CDR1 SGHRS, CDR2 YFSETQ. The V gene lost 0 bases and the J gene lost 2 bases, with 11 bases spanning the gap. This CDR3 spans 15 amino acids. The CDR3 DNA reads TGCGCCAGCAGCTTGGGGCTCACATTAAACTATGGCTACACCTTC. Its protein is CASSLGLTLNYGYTF.

The V and J genes are TRBV28 and TRBJ2-3; tentatively, D is TRBD1 (6 bases). CDR1 MDHEN and CDR2 SYDVKM come from the germline V gene. V was pared by 8 bases and J by 1 base, with 10 bases between. The CDR3 is made up of 13 amino acids. In nucleotides, the CDR3 is TGTGCCAGCCTATCAGGGGGCACAGATACGCAGTATTTT. Translation gives CASLSGGTDTQYF. Full variable domain (rest looked up from reference TRBV28 and TRBJ2-3): DVKVTQSSRYLVKRTGEKVFLECVQDMDHENMFWYRQDPGLGLRLIYFSYDVKMKEKGDIPEGYSVSREKKERFSLILESASTNQTSMYLCASLSGGTDTQYFGPGTRLTVL.

The V and J genes are TRBV12-3 or TRBV12-4 and TRBJ2-1, with unresolved D. With 10 bases removed from V and 5 bases from J, the gap between germline ends came to 15 bases. The CDR3 sequence is 13 residues long. CDR3 sequence (DNA): TGTGCCAACACCTTGCCCCCAAACAATGAGCAGTTCTTC. This gives the protein CANTLPPNNEQFF.

The chain uses TRBV10-3 and TRBJ1-2; D possibly corresponds to TRBD1 (5 bases). V shed 8 bases and J shed 6 bases, with 13 bases lying between them. CDR3 length equals 12 residues. The germline V gene encodes CDR1 ENHRY and CDR2 SYGVKD. CDR3 nucleotides: TGTGCCATCGAGCAGGGAGGGCATGGCTACACCTTC. This gives the protein CAIEQGGHGYTF.